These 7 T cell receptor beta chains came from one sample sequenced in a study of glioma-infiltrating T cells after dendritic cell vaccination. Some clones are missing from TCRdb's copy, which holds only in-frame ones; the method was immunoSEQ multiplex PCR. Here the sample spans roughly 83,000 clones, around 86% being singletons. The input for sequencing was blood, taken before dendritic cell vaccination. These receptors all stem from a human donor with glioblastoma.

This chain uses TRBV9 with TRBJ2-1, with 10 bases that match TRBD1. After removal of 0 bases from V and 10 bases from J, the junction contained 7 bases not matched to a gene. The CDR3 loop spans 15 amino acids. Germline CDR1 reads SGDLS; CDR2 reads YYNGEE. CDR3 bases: TGTGCCAGCAGCGTAGCGGGACAGGGGTTTCTAGAGCAGTTCTTC. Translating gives CASSVAGQGFLEQFF.

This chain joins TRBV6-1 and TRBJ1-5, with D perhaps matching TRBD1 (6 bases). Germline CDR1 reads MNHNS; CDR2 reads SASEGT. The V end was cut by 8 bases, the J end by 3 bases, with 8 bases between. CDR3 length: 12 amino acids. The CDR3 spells CASRQANQPQHF. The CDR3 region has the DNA TGTGCCAGCCGACAGGCCAATCAGCCCCAGCATTTT.

The CDR3 loop is CASSDPARGNGYTF. The CDR3 nucleotides are TGCGCCAGCAGTGACCCCGCCAGGGGGAATGGCTACACCTTC. The chain is built from TRBV10-2 and TRBJ1-2, with TRBD1 matching over 7 bases. Germline loops: CDR1 WSHSY, CDR2 SAAADI. This CDR3 region has 14 residues. V lost 3 bases and J lost 6; bases outside the gene matches: 7.

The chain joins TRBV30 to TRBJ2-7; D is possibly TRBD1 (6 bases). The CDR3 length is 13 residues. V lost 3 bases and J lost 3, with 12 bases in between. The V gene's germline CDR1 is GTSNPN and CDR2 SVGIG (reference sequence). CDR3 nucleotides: TGTGCCTGGAGCATGCGGACAGACTACGAGCAGTACTTC. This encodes CAWSMRTDYEQYF.

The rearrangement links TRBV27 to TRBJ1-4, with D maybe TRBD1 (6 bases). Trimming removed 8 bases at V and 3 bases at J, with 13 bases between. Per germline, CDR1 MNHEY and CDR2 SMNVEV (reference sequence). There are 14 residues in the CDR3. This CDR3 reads CASATGMANEKLFF. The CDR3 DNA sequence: TGTGCCAGCGCTACAGGGATGGCTAATGAAAAACTGTTTTTT.

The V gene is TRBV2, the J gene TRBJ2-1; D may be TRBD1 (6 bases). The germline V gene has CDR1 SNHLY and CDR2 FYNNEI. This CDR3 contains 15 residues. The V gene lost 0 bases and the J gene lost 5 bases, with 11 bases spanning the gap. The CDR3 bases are TGTGCCAGCAGTGAAGCGCTAGGACAGAACAATGAGCAGTTCTTC. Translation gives CASSEALGQNNEQFF.

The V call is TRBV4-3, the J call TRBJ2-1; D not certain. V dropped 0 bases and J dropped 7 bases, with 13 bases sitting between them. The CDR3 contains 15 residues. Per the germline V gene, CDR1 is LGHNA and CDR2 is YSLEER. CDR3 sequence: CASSQDRLRGNEQFF. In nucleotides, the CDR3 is TGCGCCAGCAGCCAAGATAGACTCCGAGGAAATGAGCAGTTCTTC.